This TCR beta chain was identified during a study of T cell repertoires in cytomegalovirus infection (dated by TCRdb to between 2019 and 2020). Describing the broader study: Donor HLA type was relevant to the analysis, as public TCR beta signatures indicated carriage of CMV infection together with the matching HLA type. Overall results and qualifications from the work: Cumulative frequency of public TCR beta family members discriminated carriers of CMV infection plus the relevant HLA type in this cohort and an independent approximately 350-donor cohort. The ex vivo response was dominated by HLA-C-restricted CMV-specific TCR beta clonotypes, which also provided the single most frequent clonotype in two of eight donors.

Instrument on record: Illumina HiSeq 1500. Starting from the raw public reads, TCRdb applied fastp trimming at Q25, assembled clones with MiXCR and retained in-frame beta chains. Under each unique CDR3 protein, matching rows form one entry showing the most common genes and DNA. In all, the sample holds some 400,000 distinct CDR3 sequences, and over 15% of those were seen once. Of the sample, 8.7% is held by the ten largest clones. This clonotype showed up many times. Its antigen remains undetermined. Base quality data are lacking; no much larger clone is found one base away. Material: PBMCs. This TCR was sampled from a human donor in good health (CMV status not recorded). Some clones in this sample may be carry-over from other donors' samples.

The DNA sequence reads TGTGCCAGCAGCTCCATGCTCACAGATACGCAGTATTTT. Its protein is CASSSMLTDTQYF. The V and J genes are TRBV7-6 and TRBJ2-3; no confident D gene assignment can be made. In the germline V gene, CDR1 corresponds to SGHVS and CDR2 to FNYEAQ. The CDR3 numbers 13 residues from cysteine through phenylalanine. Of all the DNA, just the CDR3 is kept, 39 bases in frame from base 1. A distance of 7 bases separates the germline ends of V and J, which lose 4 bases and 2 bases respectively.